This T cell receptor beta chain was documented in a study of blood T cell repertoires in COVID-19 (dated by TCRdb to 2020 to 2021). About the investigation overall: Samples from collaborators originated in the United States, Italy and Spain and spanned both the acute and convalescent phases of COVID-19. The prospective study material was composed of cDNA or gDNA derived from T cells, B-cell-depleted T cells, or PBMCs. The samples were drawn from two sources: the first 160 participants of the ongoing ImmuneRACE study, and approximately 1,300 subjects contributed by 6 global collaborators. A de-identified subject ID, COVID-19 status, age in years and sex were almost always included in the sample metadata. The dataset comprised deeply sampled blood TCRbeta repertoires from subjects exposed to, actively infected with, or recovered from COVID-19. Where available, HLA class I and class II types were obtained from metadata supplied by the sample provider rather than from assay-based typing. The repertoires were released in a freely available public database meant as a resource for research on the immune response to SARS-CoV-2.

Each collaborating institution followed its own protocols to collect whole blood in K2EDTA tubes. For TCRbeta analysis, collaborators shipped samples in one of three forms: frozen whole blood, isolated PBMCs, or DNA extracted from either of those sample types. This clone was counted a single time. What antigen it recognizes has not been identified. The sample holds no much larger clone one base away, and base qualities are not on file. Spanning cysteine to phenylalanine, the CDR3 consists of 15 amino acids. Only the CDR3 portion is preserved as DNA: 45 bases, with reading frame beginning at the first base. V loses 3 bases at its end and J loses 0 bases; junction bases beyond the gene matches: 6. In the germline V gene (reference sequence), CDR1 corresponds to DFQATT and CDR2 to SNEGSKA. TCRbeta CDR3 regions were amplified from genomic DNA using the immunoSEQ Assay, a bias-controlled multiplex PCR. On the study's bioinformatics: Within the assay, amplification of reference gene primers was used to estimate how many nucleated cells each sample contained. To quantify the absolute abundance of each unique TCRbeta CDR3 rearrangement, sequence reads were collapsed and filtered. For each sample, productive Simpson clonality was calculated as the square root of Simpson's diversity index over productive rearrangements. Here the immuneACCESS table is served through TCRdb, limited to in-frame sequences with V and J called. Missing clones are a known gap in these copies; in checked studies unresolved V genes cover under half, and the rest lacks a known reason. Clonal size and the V and J genes are those of that table, whereas D and trimming came from the DNA. The sample table contains roughly 100,000 clones; only one count was recorded for around 82% of them. In total, the top ten clones hold about 5% of the sample.

General findings and caveats noted by the study authors: Clinical and demographic metadata were provided uncurated, with the amount varying by source and participant.

Source material: peripheral blood. The TCR comes from a man aged 60 to 75 with acute or convalescent COVID-19. The rearranged chain carries TRBV20-1 and TRBJ2-7; 9 nucleotides in the junction match TRBD2. Here is the DNA: TGCAGTGCTAGTGGTAGCGGGAGAACCTCCTACGAGCAGTACTTC. This codes for CSASGSGRTSYEQYF.